This is a list of T cell receptor beta chains from one sample in a study of PD-1 blockade in classical Hodgkin lymphoma. The method was immunoSEQ multiplex PCR; TCRdb's version includes in-frame clones alone and lacks a portion of them. The data hold 29,000 or so clones, with around 70% observed a single time. Material: peripheral blood mononuclear cells (PBMCs), obtained before the second cycle of nivolumab. The receptors were sampled from a human donor with classical Hodgkin lymphoma. Each CDR3 is given with its conserved first and last residue. The order of the fields is J gene, D gene, V gene, CDR3 protein, CDR3 DNA. A D gene is named only where the DNA matches it firmly.

>TRBJ2-7|NA|TRBV27
CASSLSRWDEQYF
TGTGCCAGCAGTTTATCCCGTTGGGATGAGCAGTACTTC
>TRBJ2-7|NA|TRBV9
CASSVAGHPYEQYF
TGTGCCAGCAGCGTAGCGGGACACCCCTACGAGCAGTACTTC
>TRBJ1-5|NA|TRBV27
CASRPGIGNQPQHF
TGTGCCAGCAGACCAGGGATTGGCAATCAGCCCCAGCATTTT
>TRBJ1-3|NA|TRBV30
CAWGGPNRFSSGNTIYF
TGTGCCTGGGGCGGACCCAACCGATTCAGCTCTGGAAACACCATATATTTT
>TRBJ1-2|NA|TRBV30
CAWSVGGSNYGYTF
TGTGCCTGGAGTGTGGGCGGTTCTAACTATGGCTACACCTTC
>TRBJ2-7|NA|TRBV11-3
CASSSSGFEQYF
TGTGCCAGCAGCTCCTCCGGGTTTGAGCAGTACTTC
>TRBJ2-3|NA|TRBV7-9
CASSQTGISTDTQYF
TGTGCCAGCAGCCAAACGGGGATTAGCACAGATACGCAGTATTTT
>TRBJ1-3|NA|TRBV9
CASSVDLWSGNTIYF
TGTGCCAGCAGCGTAGACCTCTGGTCTGGAAACACCATATATTTT
>TRBJ1-1|NA|TRBV4-1
CASSQDYGFGAFF
TGCGCCAGCAGCCAAGATTACGGGTTTGGGGCTTTCTTT
>TRBJ1-2|NA|TRBV27
CASSLLYRDSYGYTF
TGTGCCAGCAGTTTATTGTACAGGGATAGCTATGGCTACACCTTC
>TRBJ2-5|NA|TRBV28
CASSLGRGGWETQYF
TGTGCCAGCAGTTTAGGAAGGGGAGGTTGGGAGACCCAGTACTTC
>TRBJ2-1|NA|TRBV9
CASSASGTPYNEQFF
TGTGCCAGCAGCGCGTCAGGGACCCCCTACAATGAGCAGTTCTTC
>TRBJ2-1|TRBD2|TRBV4-1
CASSQDPSGGRNEQFF
TGCGCCAGCAGCCAAGACCCTAGCGGGGGAAGAAATGAGCAGTTCTTC
>TRBJ2-3|NA|TRBV27
CASRTDRRTDTQYF
TGTGCCAGCAGAACTGACAGACGCACAGATACGCAGTATTTT
>TRBJ2-2|TRBD1|TRBV5-4
CASSLQGSGELFF
TGTGCCAGCAGCTTACAGGGGTCCGGGGAGCTGTTTTTT
>TRBJ2-3|TRBD1|TRBV9
CASSTSTGVYTDTQYF
TGTGCCAGCAGCACCTCGACAGGGGTATACACAGATACGCAGTATTTT
>TRBJ1-1|NA|TRBV7-9
CASSDPGRQLNTEAFF
TGTGCCAGCAGCGATCCGGGACGCCAGTTGAACACTGAAGCTTTCTTT
>TRBJ1-2|TRBD1|TRBV9
CASSASDWTGAYGYTF
TGTGCCAGCAGCGCGAGCGATTGGACAGGCGCCTATGGCTACACCTTC
>TRBJ1-6|NA|TRBV1
CTSSPVEKFYLSSYNSPLHF
TGCACCAGCAGCCCGGTGGAAAAGTTCTACCTTAGCTCCTATAATTCACCCCTCCACTTT
>TRBJ2-1|TRBD2|TRBV28
CAIRIGGGEGNEQFF
TGTGCCATCCGAATTGGGGGGGGAGAGGGCAATGAGCAGTTCTTC
>TRBJ2-1|TRBD2|TRBV4-3
CASSQFSGGANNEQFF
TGCGCCAGCAGCCAGTTTAGCGGGGGGGCCAACAATGAGCAGTTCTTC
>TRBJ2-1|NA|TRBV10-3
CAISELDSYNEQFF
TGTGCCATCAGTGAACTCGACAGCTACAATGAGCAGTTCTTC
>TRBJ1-1|NA|TRBV18
CASSHGEGWEAFF
TGTGCCAGCTCTCACGGAGAGGGATGGGAAGCTTTCTTT